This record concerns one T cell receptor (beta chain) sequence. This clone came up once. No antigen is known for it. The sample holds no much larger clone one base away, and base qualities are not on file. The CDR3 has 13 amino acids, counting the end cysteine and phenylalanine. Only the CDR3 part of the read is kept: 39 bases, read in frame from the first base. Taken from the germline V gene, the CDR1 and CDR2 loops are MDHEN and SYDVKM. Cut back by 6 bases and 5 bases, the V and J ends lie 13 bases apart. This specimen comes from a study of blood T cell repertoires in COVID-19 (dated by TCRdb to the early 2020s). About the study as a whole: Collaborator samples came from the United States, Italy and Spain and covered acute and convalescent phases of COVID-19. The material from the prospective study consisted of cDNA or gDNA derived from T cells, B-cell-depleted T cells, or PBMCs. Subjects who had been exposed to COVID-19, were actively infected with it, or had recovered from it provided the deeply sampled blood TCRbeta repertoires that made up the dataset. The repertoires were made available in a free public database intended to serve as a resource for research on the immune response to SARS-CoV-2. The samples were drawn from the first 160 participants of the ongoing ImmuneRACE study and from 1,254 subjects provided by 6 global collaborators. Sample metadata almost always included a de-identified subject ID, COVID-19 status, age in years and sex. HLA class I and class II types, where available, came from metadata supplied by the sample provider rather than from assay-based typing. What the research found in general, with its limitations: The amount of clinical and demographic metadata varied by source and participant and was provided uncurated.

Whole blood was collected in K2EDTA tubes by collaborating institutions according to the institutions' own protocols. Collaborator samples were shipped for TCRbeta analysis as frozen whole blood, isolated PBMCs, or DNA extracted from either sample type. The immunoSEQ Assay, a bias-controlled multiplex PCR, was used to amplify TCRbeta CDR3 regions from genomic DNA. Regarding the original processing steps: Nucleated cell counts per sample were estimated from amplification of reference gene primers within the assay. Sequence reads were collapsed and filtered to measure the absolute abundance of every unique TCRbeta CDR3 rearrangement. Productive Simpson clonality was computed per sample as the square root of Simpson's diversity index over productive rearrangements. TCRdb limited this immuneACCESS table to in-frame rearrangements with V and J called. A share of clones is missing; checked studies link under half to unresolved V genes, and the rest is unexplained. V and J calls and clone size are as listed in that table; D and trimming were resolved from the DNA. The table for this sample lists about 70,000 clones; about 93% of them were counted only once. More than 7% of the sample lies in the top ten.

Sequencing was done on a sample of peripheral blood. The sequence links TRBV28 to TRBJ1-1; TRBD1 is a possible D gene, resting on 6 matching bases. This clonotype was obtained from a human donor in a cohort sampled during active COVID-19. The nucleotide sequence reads TGTGCCAGCAGGGAACAGGGTTGGACTGAAGCTTTCTTT. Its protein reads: CASREQGWTEAFF.